This T cell receptor beta chain was sequenced during a study of metastatic and nonmetastatic thyroid tumors. Study-wide findings and caveats: Reports indicated that malignant thyroid tumors showed significantly higher TCR beta diversity than benign nodules did, in blood and tumor.

Points on this clone: Its antigen remains unidentified.

Prior to thyroid surgery, none of the patients had received any treatment. As originally analysed: CDR3 differences across clinicopathological groups were used to build a distant-metastasis classifier for papillary thyroid cancer. Through MiXCR, TCRdb re-clonotyped the PCR reads. TCRdb's processing, not the authors' own work, is the source of the V and J calls. The table records 84,000 or so clones, around 7.8% of them present only once. J was trimmed by 3 bases and V by 3 bases; bases with no gene match: 5. CDR1 DFQATT and CDR2 SNEGSKA come from the germline V gene (reference sequence). This CDR3 has 13 residues.

The TCR was taken from a female donor with papillary thyroid cancer or a benign thyroid nodule (not recorded which). Some clones in this sample may be carry-over from other donors' samples. The chain carries TRBV20-1 and TRBJ2-7; TRBD1 matches 7 bases. The sequenced sample was blood. CDR3 DNA: TGCAGTGCTAGGGCAGACAGGGACTACGAGCAGTACTTC. It encodes CSARADRDYEQYF.